This TCR beta chain was found in a study of T cell repertoires in cytomegalovirus infection. In regard to this clonotype: The target antigen is unknown.

TCRdb re-analysed the reads in MiXCR, keeping a single row per CDR3 protein. The sample lists 900,000 to 950,000 distinct CDR3 sequences, 25% to 40% occurring once. CDR3 size: 17 residues. J gave up 5 bases and V 8 bases, and 15 bases lay outside the gene matches. Germline V gene sequence: CDR1 SEHNR, CDR2 FQNEAQ (reference sequence). The input for sequencing was cultured CD8+ T cells from PBMCs, taken from culture after CMV antigen stimulation. The sequence derives from a human donor in good health (CMV status not recorded). Some clones in this sample may be carry-over from other donors' samples. The chain uses TRBV7-9 and TRBJ2-5; 12 bases match TRBD2. Written as DNA, the CDR3 is TGTGCCAGCCCGCGGGGACTAGCGGGTACCCGGTGGGAGACCCAGTACTTC. This sequence encodes CASPRGLAGTRWETQYF.